These 30 T cell receptor beta chains came from one sample sequenced in a study of blood T cell repertoires in COVID-19. Sequencing used immunoSEQ multiplex PCR; TCRdb keeps in-frame clones, though not all of them. The sample lists some 250,000 clones, 85% to 90% occurring once. Sequenced material: PBMCs or T cells enriched from blood (not recorded which). The receptors come from a woman aged 25-40 years with acute COVID-19.

The chain combines TRBV7-8 with TRBJ1-1; tentatively, D is TRBD1 (6 bases). The V gene lost 1 base and the J gene lost 1 base, with 13 bases spanning the gap. Germline V gene data show CDR1 as SGHVS and CDR2 as FQNEAQ. CDR3 length: 16 residues. CDR3 coding DNA: TGTGCCAGCAGCTTAGGGTTCCGGACAGCGAACACTGAAGCTTTCTTT. Its translation is CASSLGFRTANTEAFF.

This chain uses TRBV5-5 with TRBJ1-4, with 7 bases fitting TRBD1. With V trimmed by 4 bases and J by 8 bases, 14 bases remained unmatched. Germline CDR1 and CDR2: SGHKS and YYEKEE (reference sequence). The CDR3 runs 16 residues. This CDR3 reads CASSSRDSAPGEKLFF. Written as DNA, the CDR3 is TGTGCCAGCAGCAGCCGGGACAGCGCCCCGGGGGAAAAACTGTTTTTT. Filled out from reference TRBV5-5 and TRBJ1-4, the complete variable domain reads DAGVTQSPTHLIKTRGQQVTLRCSPISGHKSVSWYQQVLGQGPQFIFQYYEKEERGRGNFPDRFSARQFPNYSSELNVNALLLGDSALYLCASSSRDSAPGEKLFFGSGTQLSVL.

The chain employs TRBV15 and TRBJ1-1; 9 bases agree with TRBD1. The CDR3 covers 18 residues. Germline V lookup: CDR1 LNHNV, CDR2 YYDKDF (reference sequence). Trimming removed 4 bases from V and 4 bases from J; junction bases left unmatched: 16. The CDR3 spells CATSKPLTGGFGLTEAFF. The CDR3 nucleotides read TGTGCCACCAGCAAGCCCTTGACAGGGGGATTTGGGCTCACTGAAGCTTTCTTT.

This clone was detected once. The chain uses TRBV7-9 and TRBJ1-4, with D unresolved. This CDR3 contains 14 residues. The germline V gene has CDR1 SEHNR and CDR2 FQNEAQ (reference sequence). Deletions cut 5 bases from V and 12 bases from J, with 19 bases between. The CDR3 sequence is CASSPAVRHWELFF. The CDR3 DNA reads as TGTGCCAGCAGCCCTGCGGTAAGGCATTGGGAACTGTTTTTT. Supplemented by reference TRBV7-9 and TRBJ1-4, the full variable domain reads DTGVSQNPRHKITKRGQNVTFRCDPISEHNRLYWYRQTLGQGPEFLTYFQNEAQLEKSRLLSDRFSAERPKGSFSTLEIQRTEQGDSAMYLCASSPAVRHWELFFGSGTQLSVL.

J is TRBJ1-2 and V is TRBV29-1, with a tentative D call TRBD1 (6 bases). Germline V gene lookup returns CDR1 SQVTM and CDR2 ANQGSEA. This CDR3 contains 13 residues. Deletions cut 6 bases from V and 3 bases from J, with 14 bases between. CDR3 sequence reads: CSVRTVDDYGYTF. The CDR3 DNA reads TGCAGCGTCCGGACAGTAGACGACTATGGCTACACCTTC.

The V gene is TRBV12-5, the J gene TRBJ1-1, with 10 bases that match TRBD1. Trimming removed 0 bases from V and 7 bases from J; junction bases left unmatched: 8. The CDR3 sequence is 16 residues long. Looked up from germline, CDR1 is LGHNT and CDR2 is FRNRAP. CDR3 bases: TGTGCTAGTGGTTTGGTACTGGGACAGGGGTATGATGAAGCTTTCTTT. Protein product: CASGLVLGQGYDEAFF. Together with reference TRBV12-5 and TRBJ1-1, the CDR3 gives the full variable domain: DARVTQTPRHKVTEMGQEVTMRCQPILGHNTVFWYRQTMMQGLELLAYFRNRAPLDDSGMPKDRFSAEMPDATLATLKIQPSEPRDSAVYFCASGLVLGQGYDEAFFGQGTRLTVV.

The rearrangement uses TRBV20-1 and TRBJ1-2; the D gene is possibly TRBD1 (6 bases). CDR1 DFQATT and CDR2 SNEGSKA come from the germline V gene (reference sequence). The CDR3 covers 14 residues. V lost 3 bases and J 7 bases, leaving 18 bases between the germline ends. The CDR3 protein is CSASPGDITGGYTF. CDR3 nucleotide sequence: TGCAGTGCTAGTCCAGGGGATATAACTGGTGGCTACACCTTC.

The chain carries TRBV30 and TRBJ1-2; D may be TRBD1 (6 bases). V shed 5 bases and J shed 4 bases, with 17 bases lying between them. The CDR3 has 14 residues. From germline, CDR1 is GTSNPN and CDR2 SVGIG (reference sequence). The chain's CDR3 is CAWGRGRGLYGYTF. The CDR3 DNA reads as TGTGCCTGGGGCAGGGGTAGAGGGCTCTATGGCTACACCTTC.

The chain joins TRBV2 to TRBJ2-1; D is uncertain. V lost 4 bases and J lost 7, with 8 bases in between. This CDR3 is 12 amino acids long. Germline CDR1 and CDR2: SNHLY and FYNNEI. The CDR3 DNA sequence: TGTGCCAGCAGTGGGCTCCGAAATGAGCAGTTCTTC. Encoded protein: CASSGLRNEQFF.

The chain carries TRBV29-1 and TRBJ2-7; 14 bases are a match to TRBD2. Germline values: CDR1 SQVTM, CDR2 ANQGSEA. CDR3 length equals 16 residues. Trimming cost V 5 bases and J 0 bases; bases outside gene matches: 6. CDR3 sequence: CSVLTSGGAFSYEQYF. Here the CDR3 DNA reads TGCAGCGTTCTGACTAGCGGGGGGGCCTTCTCCTACGAGCAGTACTTC.

V and J are TRBV4-1 and TRBJ2-3; D remains unclear. This CDR3 has 15 amino acids. The germline V gene encodes CDR1 MGHRA and CDR2 YSYEKL. V lost 2 bases, J lost 1 base, and 10 bases lay in between. CDR3 nucleotides: TGCGCCAGCAGCCAAAATCTCTGGCGCACAGATACGCAGTATTTT. Its translation is CASSQNLWRTDTQYF.

This sequence joins TRBV13 and TRBJ2-3; TRBD2 matches at 9 bases. There are 18 residues in the CDR3. Germline V lookup: CDR1 PRHDT, CDR2 FYEKMQ (reference sequence). After removal of 6 bases from V and 4 bases from J, the junction contained 17 bases not matched to a gene. In DNA form, the CDR3 reads TGTGCCAGCAGTTCCACCAGCGGGGGGACCGGGTCTGCAGATACGCAGTATTTT. As protein: CASSSTSGGTGSADTQYF.

This clone was recorded only once. The chain combines TRBV27 with TRBJ1-1; 9 bases map to TRBD1. This CDR3 region has 13 residues. The germline gives CDR1 MNHEY, CDR2 SMNVEV (reference sequence). Trimming removed 8 bases from V and 4 bases from J; junction bases left unmatched: 5. CDR3 DNA: TGTGCCAGCCGGGACAGGGTTGGCACTGAAGCTTTCTTT. Its protein is CASRDRVGTEAFF.

This chain joins TRBV3-1 (or the pseudogene TRBV3-2) and TRBJ2-2, with D possibly matching TRBD2 (5 bases). CDR3 size: 14 residues. The V end lost 2 bases, the J end lost 6 bases, and 10 bases lay between the germline ends. From germline, CDR1 is LGHDT and CDR2 YNNKEL (reference sequence). For the CDR3, the DNA is TGTGCCAGCAGCCAAACTAGTTGGGCCGGGGAGCTGTTTTTT. Its protein is CASSQTSWAGELFF.

The chain carries TRBV5-1 and TRBJ1-4, with D maybe TRBD1 (6 bases). Germline V lookup: CDR1 SGHRS, CDR2 YFSETQ. V was clipped by 5 bases and J by 7 bases, with 21 bases between them. CDR3 length: 16 amino acids. The CDR3 sequence: CASRSGTGFVGEKLFF. CDR3 coding DNA: TGCGCCAGCAGATCCGGCACAGGGTTCGTGGGTGAAAAACTGTTTTTT.

To note about this clone: Other DNA variants within this sample encode the same CDR3. V and J are TRBV19 and TRBJ1-1, with TRBD1 matching over 8 bases. The trim removed 4 bases at V and 3 bases at J, leaving 1 base unmatched. CDR1 LNHDA and CDR2 SQIVND come from the germline V gene (reference sequence). This CDR3 has 13 amino acids. CDR3 bases: TGTGCCAGTAGTACACAGGGGGACACTGAAGCTTTCTTT. This translates into CASSTQGDTEAFF.

This rearrangement joins TRBV5-1 to TRBJ2-5; tentative D call: TRBD1 (6 bases). This CDR3 has 14 residues. Trimming removed 3 bases from V and 4 bases from J, with 13 bases in between. Looked up from germline, CDR1 is SGHRS and CDR2 is YFSETQ. CDR3 residues: CASSSGQTGETQYF. CDR3 sequence (DNA): TGCGCCAGCAGCTCTGGACAGACGGGAGAGACCCAGTACTTC. Combining the CDR3 with reference TRBV5-1 and TRBJ2-5 gives the whole variable domain KAGVTQTPRYLIKTRGQQVTLSCSPISGHRSVSWYQQTPGQGLQFLFEYFSETQRNKGNFPGRFSGRQFSNSRSEMNVSTLELGDSALYLCASSSGQTGETQYFGPGTRLLVL.

The chain combines TRBV2 with TRBJ2-7; the D is unclear. Between the trimmed V and J ends, which lost 3 bases and 2 bases, there was a span of 8 bases. CDR3 length equals 13 residues. The germline CDR1 and CDR2 sequences are SNHLY and FYNNEI. The DNA for the CDR3 is TGTGCCAGCAGTGAGTCACGGGCCTACGAGCAGTACTTC. It yields the protein CASSESRAYEQYF.

This chain links TRBV5-1 with TRBJ2-5; weak D call: TRBD1 (5 bases). CDR1 SGHRS and CDR2 YFSETQ come from the germline V gene. V lost 0 bases and J lost 1, with 13 bases in between. The CDR3 runs 16 residues. CDR3 bases: TGCGCCAGCAGCTTGGCGGCCAGGGTCGGCCAAGAGACCCAGTACTTC. It is translated as CASSLAARVGQETQYF. Looking up the rest from reference TRBV5-1 and TRBJ2-5 gives the full variable domain: KAGVTQTPRYLIKTRGQQVTLSCSPISGHRSVSWYQQTPGQGLQFLFEYFSETQRNKGNFPGRFSGRQFSNSRSEMNVSTLELGDSALYLCASSLAARVGQETQYFGPGTRLLVL.

Comment on this clone: This same CDR3 is encoded by further DNA sequences in the sample. The J gene is TRBJ1-1, the V gene TRBV4-3; D may be TRBD1 (5 bases). Germline CDR1 and CDR2: LGHNA and YSLEER. The CDR3 has 14 amino acids. Trimming removed 0 bases from V and 4 bases from J, with 9 bases in between. The DNA of the CDR3 is TGCGCCAGCAGCCAAGATCTTAGGGGCACTGAAGCTTTCTTT. Protein sequence: CASSQDLRGTEAFF.

This sequence joins TRBV19 and TRBJ1-5; D is possibly TRBD1 (6 bases). The CDR3 is 15 residues long. Trimming shortened V by 7 bases and J by 2 bases, and 15 bases separated the two germline ends. Per germline, CDR1 LNHDA and CDR2 SQIVND (reference sequence). As DNA, the CDR3 is TGTGCCAGTAATTCTCCGGGACATCGCAATCAGCCCCAGCATTTT. Amino acid sequence: CASNSPGHRNQPQHF. The full variable domain, with the rest looked up from reference TRBV19 and TRBJ1-5, is DGGITQSPKYLFRKEGQNVTLSCEQNLNHDAMYWYRQDPGQGLRLIYYSQIVNDFQKGDIAEGYSVSREKKESFPLTVTSAQKNPTAFYLCASNSPGHRNQPQHFGDGTRLSIL.

The chain recombines TRBV5-4 with TRBJ2-6; 9 bases map to TRBD1. V was pared by 4 bases and J by 4 bases, with 12 bases of the junction left unmatched. CDR1 is SGHNT and CDR2 is YYREEE in the germline V gene (reference sequence). The CDR3 spans 18 residues. CDR3 nucleotides: TGTGCCAGCAGCAAAACCGGGACAGGGTACCTCGGGGCCAACGTCCTGACTTTC. This codes for CASSKTGTGYLGANVLTF.

This chain uses TRBV12-3 or TRBV12-4 with TRBJ1-1; D is undetermined. The V and J ends lost 5 bases and 2 bases respectively, with 9 bases between them. The CDR3 runs 13 residues. CDR3 loop: CASSPGANTEAFF. The DNA of the CDR3 is TGTGCCAGCAGTCCAGGCGCCAACACTGAAGCTTTCTTT.

The chain carries TRBV19 and TRBJ1-1; 7 nucleotides agree with TRBD1. The CDR3 is 15 residues long. Germline CDR1 LNHDA, CDR2 SQIVND (reference sequence). V lost 3 bases and J lost 0; bases outside the gene matches: 4. CDR3: CASSIQDRMNTEAFF. The CDR3 region has the DNA TGTGCCAGTAGTATCCAGGACAGGATGAACACTGAAGCTTTCTTT.

V is TRBV7-9 and J is TRBJ2-7; D perhaps matches TRBD2 (5 bases). CDR3 size: 12 residues. The ends were cut back, 3 bases at V and 7 bases at J, with 10 bases in the middle. CDR1 is SEHNR and CDR2 is FQNEAQ in the germline V gene (reference sequence). The CDR3: CASSFWGEEQYF. CDR3 nucleotide sequence: TGTGCCAGCAGCTTTTGGGGAGAGGAGCAGTACTTC.

This clone has a single count. This rearrangement joins TRBV2 to TRBJ1-5; D is unclear. Germline CDR1 is SNHLY and CDR2 is FYNNEI. This CDR3 region has 14 residues. Between the trimmed V and J ends, which lost 1 base and 3 bases, there was a span of 7 bases. CDR3 in amino acids: CASSEERNNQPQHF. CDR3 in DNA: TGTGCCAGCAGTGAAGAGCGGAACAATCAGCCCCAGCATTTT.

The chain couples TRBV6-2 or TRBV6-3 to TRBJ2-3, with D possibly matching TRBD2 (7 bases). Trimming cost V 6 bases and J 5 bases, with 21 bases left between them. Germline V gene data show CDR1 as MNHEY and CDR2 as SVGEGT. The CDR3 sequence is 16 residues long. The CDR3 sequence is CASSSKRGGARDTQYF. Written as DNA, the CDR3 is TGTGCCAGCAGCTCGAAAAGGGGGGGGGCAAGAGATACGCAGTATTTT.

This clone was detected once. The CDR3 here is CASSPPNGGPYNEQFF. For the CDR3, the DNA is TGTGCCAGCTCACCACCCAACGGGGGGCCTTACAATGAGCAGTTCTTC. The rearrangement uses TRBV18 and TRBJ2-1; tentative D call: TRBD2 (7 bases). V lost 0 bases, J lost 4 bases, and 13 bases lay in between. Germline-derived CDR1 and CDR2 are KGHSH and LQKENI. The CDR3 has 16 residues.

As DNA, the CDR3 is TGTGCCAGCAGCCAGACAGGGGCCAATCAGCCCCAGCATTTT. It specifies CASSQTGANQPQHF. This chain connects TRBV5-6 to TRBJ1-5; 8 bases line up with TRBD1. V was pared by 4 bases and J by 3 bases, with 3 bases of the junction left unmatched. This CDR3 is 14 amino acids long. The germline CDR1 and CDR2 sequences are SGHDT and YYEEEE.

The chain is built from TRBV5-5 and TRBJ2-5; D gene uncertain. The V end was cut by 0 bases, the J end by 5 bases, with 11 bases between. Looked up from germline, CDR1 is SGHKS and CDR2 is YYEKEE (reference sequence). This CDR3 contains 14 residues. The CDR3 bases are TGTGCCAGCAGCTTGGACTACTTGCGGGAGACCCAGTACTTC. Amino acid sequence: CASSLDYLRETQYF.